This T cell receptor (beta chain) was sequenced for a study of Tregs in tolerant kidney transplant recipients. The wider study: Mixed chimerism was transient after nonmyeloablative marrow transplants from related graft donors.

Study-level findings and limits: Nucleotide sequences could not be compared across some patients' samples due to primer changes. Validation in larger populations is needed because few patients were studied.

With regard to this clone: As yet, its antigen is unknown. The read falls 3 residues short of the CDR3 end, and the missing part is taken from the germline J gene.

Only in-frame clones appear in the TCRdb table, and some are missing; sequencing was by immunoSEQ multiplex PCR. This table holds under 55,000 clones. Trimming cost V 1 base and J 10 bases, with 10 bases left between them. Germline V CDR1 and CDR2: SNHLY, FYNNEI. The CDR3 contains 13 residues. Thawed PBMCs were FACS-sorted into unstimulated CD4+CD25+CD127- regulatory T cells, CD4+CD25- non-regulatory cells, CD4 and CD8 cells. The gene calls are TRBV2 and TRBJ1-4, with D maybe TRBD1 (5 bases). The starting material was CD4+ T cells from blood, obtained before the transplant. The origin of this receptor is a human donor who received a combined kidney and bone marrow transplant. CDR3 amino acids: CASSEEGRGKLFF. The CDR3 bases that were read are TGTGCCAGCAGTGAAGAGGGGAGGGGAAAA.